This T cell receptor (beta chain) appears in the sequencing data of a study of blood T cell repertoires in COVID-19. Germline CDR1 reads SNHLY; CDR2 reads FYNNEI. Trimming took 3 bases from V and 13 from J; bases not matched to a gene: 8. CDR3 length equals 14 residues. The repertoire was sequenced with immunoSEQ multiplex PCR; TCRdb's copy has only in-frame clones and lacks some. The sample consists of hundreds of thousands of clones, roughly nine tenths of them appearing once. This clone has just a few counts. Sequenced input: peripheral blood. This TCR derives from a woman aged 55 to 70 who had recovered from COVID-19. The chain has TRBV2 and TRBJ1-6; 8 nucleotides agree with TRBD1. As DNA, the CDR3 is TGTGCCAGCAGTGATCAGGCAGGGGGCCGGCCCCTCCACTTT. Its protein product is CASSDQAGGRPLHF.